This passage covers 15 T cell receptor beta chains from one sample sequenced in a study of blood T cell repertoires in COVID-19. Assay used: immunoSEQ multiplex PCR; TCRdb lists only in-frame clones, some missing. The sample contains a few hundred thousand clones, approximately 86% of which appear only once. The sample comprised PBMCs or T cells enriched from blood (not recorded which). Source of these receptors: a woman aged 45-65 years with acute COVID-19.

This clone came up a few times. This chain links TRBV28 with TRBJ2-1; D is perhaps TRBD1 (6 bases). V lost 7 bases and J lost 2, with 9 bases in between. The V gene's germline CDR1 is MDHEN and CDR2 SYDVKM. CDR3 length: 13 residues. The CDR3 region has the DNA TGTGCCAGCACCACAGGGCCCTACAATGAGCAGTTCTTC. Translation: CASTTGPYNEQFF.

This chain connects TRBV27 to TRBJ2-3, with D possibly TRBD1 on 5 matching bases. V lost 7 bases, J lost 2 bases, and 13 bases lay in between. CDR3 length: 14 residues. Germline V gives CDR1 MNHEY, CDR2 SMNVEV (reference sequence). The CDR3, as DNA: TGTGCCAGCATGAAGGGGTCTTACACAGATACGCAGTATTTT. This encodes CASMKGSYTDTQYF.

The chain carries TRBV19 and TRBJ1-2; 7 nucleotides line up with TRBD1. The CDR3 has 15 amino acids. Germline V gene sequence: CDR1 LNHDA, CDR2 SQIVND (reference sequence). Trimming removed 3 bases from V and 5 bases from J; junction bases left unmatched: 9. The CDR3, as DNA: TGTGCCAGTAGTATTCGGGCAGGGGGAGAATATGGCTACACCTTC. This codes for CASSIRAGGEYGYTF.

This clone appeared a single time. The V gene is TRBV5-4, the J gene TRBJ2-7; D possibly corresponds to TRBD2 (6 bases). CDR1 and CDR2 (germline): SGHNT, YYREEE (reference sequence). Trimming removed 0 bases at V and 2 bases at J, with 12 bases between. This CDR3 region has 15 residues. The CDR3 spells CASSLAPGVAYEQYF. The CDR3 DNA reads TGTGCCAGCAGCTTGGCGCCGGGAGTCGCCTACGAGCAGTACTTC.

This clone was seen only once. The chain carries TRBV12-1 and TRBJ2-1; TRBD1, the table's D call, was not compared with the DNA. TRBV12-1 is designated a pseudogene. The CDR3 spans 14 residues. DNA for the CDR3: TGTGCCAGCAGCGTGGACAGAAGCGATAATGAGCAGTTCTTC. Encoded protein: CASSVDRSDNEQFF.

V is TRBV28 and J is TRBJ1-5; tentative D call: TRBD1 (5 bases). Germline V lookup: CDR1 MDHEN, CDR2 SYDVKM. The V gene lost 4 bases and the J gene lost 0 bases, with 10 bases spanning the gap. The CDR3 spans 15 residues. The CDR3 is CASSSDRRSNQPQHF. In nucleotides, the CDR3 is TGTGCCAGCAGTTCTGACAGACGTAGCAATCAGCCCCAGCATTTT.

The chain employs TRBV10-3 and TRBJ1-5, with D tentatively TRBD1 (5 bases). V lost 4 bases and J 0 bases, leaving 7 bases between the germline ends. In germline, CDR1 is ENHRY, CDR2 SYGVKD. This CDR3 has 14 amino acids. The CDR3 coding sequence is TGTGCCATCAGTGCTCAGGGTAGCAATCAGCCCCAGCATTTT. Protein sequence: CAISAQGSNQPQHF.

This sequence joins TRBV6-5 and TRBJ1-1; TRBD1 aligns across 8 bases. Per the germline V gene, CDR1 is MNHEY and CDR2 is SVGAGI. V lost 6 bases, J lost 4 bases, and 7 bases stayed unmatched. This CDR3 contains 14 residues. This CDR3 reads CASRNRGTSTEAFF. DNA of the CDR3: TGTGCCAGCAGGAACAGGGGGACGAGCACTGAAGCTTTCTTT.

V gene TRBV7-2 combines with J gene TRBJ2-1, with 10 bases that match TRBD2. This CDR3 comprises 15 residues. After removal of 4 bases from V and 3 bases from J, the junction contained 3 bases not matched to a gene. In germline, CDR1 is SGHTA, CDR2 FQGNSA. CDR3 bases: TGTGCCAGCAGCTCTAGCGGGAGTATCTACAATGAGCAGTTCTTC. Translated, it gives CASSSSGSIYNEQFF.

The J gene is TRBJ1-1, the V gene TRBV14; possibly TRBD1 for D (5 bases). This CDR3 has 13 amino acids. Germline V gene data show CDR1 as SGHDN and CDR2 as FVKESK. V lost 5 bases and J lost 1, with 8 bases in between. The CDR3 here is CASSWGGNTEAFF. The CDR3 DNA follows: TGTGCCAGCAGCTGGGGGGGGAACACTGAAGCTTTCTTT.

The CDR3, as DNA: TGTGCCAGCAGCTTAAATAGAGGAAACTACAATGAGCAGTTCTTC. The encoded protein is CASSLNRGNYNEQFF. The V gene is TRBV7-3, the J gene TRBJ2-1; D is uncertain. CDR1 SGHTA and CDR2 FQGTGA come from the germline V gene. This CDR3 is built from 15 residues. V was shortened by 1 base and J by 3 bases, with 10 bases between the two germline ends. The whole variable domain, filled in from reference TRBV7-3 and TRBJ2-1, reads GAGVSQTPSNKVTEKGKYVELRCDPISGHTALYWYRQSLGQGPEFLIYFQGTGAADDSGLPNDRFFAVRPEGSVSTLKIQRTERGDSAVYLCASSLNRGNYNEQFFGPGTRLTVL.

The rearrangement uses TRBV5-4 and TRBJ1-2, with 7 nucleotides matching TRBD1. With 4 bases clipped from V and 8 bases from J, the junction kept 14 bases outside the gene matches. Germline V gene data show CDR1 as SGHNT and CDR2 as YYREEE (reference sequence). The CDR3 is 15 residues long. The CDR3 loop reads CASSRTGQPTRGYTF. In DNA, the CDR3 is TGTGCCAGCAGCCGAACGGGACAGCCCACGCGGGGCTACACCTTC.

This clone was picked up one time. The rearrangement joins TRBV6-5 to TRBJ1-6; a possible D gene is TRBD1 (5 bases). Per the germline V gene, CDR1 is MNHEY and CDR2 is SVGAGI. CDR3 size: 15 residues. V lost 5 bases, J lost 4 bases, and 12 bases lay in between. CDR3 sequence: CASSPQDKYNSPLHF. The CDR3 nucleotides are TGTGCCAGCAGTCCCCAGGACAAGTATAATTCACCCCTCCACTTT.

V usage is TRBV19 and J usage is TRBJ2-2; the match to TRBD2 covers 11 bases. CDR3 length: 18 residues. V shed 7 bases, J shed 1 base, and the junction held 11 bases outside the gene matches. From germline, CDR1 is LNHDA and CDR2 SQIVND (reference sequence). The CDR3 bases are TGTGCCAGTACCAAAAGACTAGCGGGAAGCCTGAACACCGGGGAGCTGTTTTTT. Its translation: CASTKRLAGSLNTGELFF.

V is TRBV3-1 (or the pseudogene TRBV3-2) and J is TRBJ2-7; 7 bases line up with TRBD2. The trim removed 3 bases at V and 1 base at J, leaving 12 bases unmatched. Germline CDR1 LGHDT, CDR2 YNNKEL (reference sequence). This CDR3 has 17 amino acids. CDR3 in DNA: TGTGCCAGCAGCCATATAGAGGTGAATAGCGGGTCCTACGAGCAGTACTTC. Translated, it gives CASSHIEVNSGSYEQYF.